Following are 17 T cell receptor beta chains from one sample sequenced in a study of monozygotic twins with inflammatory bowel disease. TCRdb reprocessed the 5' RACE reads, with one entry per CDR3 protein and no DNA. Across 150,000 to 200,000 distinct CDR3 sequences, the top ten clones capture over 2.5% of the sample. The material sequenced was blood. These TCRs come from a human donor with ulcerative colitis or Crohn's disease, or a healthy co-twin of an affected twin (not recorded which).

The J gene is TRBJ1-1, the V gene TRBV5-1. Germline CDR1 reads SGHRS; CDR2 reads YFSETQ. The CDR3 extends over 13 amino acids. The CDR3 loop is CASSGPAYTEAFF. Variable domain in full (rest from reference TRBV5-1 and TRBJ1-1): KAGVTQTPRYLIKTRGQQVTLSCSPISGHRSVSWYQQTPGQGLQFLFEYFSETQRNKGNFPGRFSGRQFSNSRSEMNVSTLELGDSALYLCASSGPAYTEAFFGQGTRLTVV.

The chain carries TRBV30 and TRBJ1-5; TCRdb's D gene call, TRBD1, goes unchecked for lack of DNA. Per germline, CDR1 GTSNPN and CDR2 SVGIG (reference sequence). The CDR3 runs to 13 residues. CDR3 loop: CAWGTGASRPQHF. Together with reference TRBV30 and TRBJ1-5, the CDR3 gives the full variable domain: SQTIHQWPATLVQPVGSPLSLECTVEGTSNPNLYWYRQAAGRGLQLLFYSVGIGQISSEVPQNLSASRPQDRQFILSSKKLLLSDSGFYLCAWGTGASRPQHFGDGTRLSIL.

V usage is TRBV6-4 and J usage is TRBJ1-4; the D call from TCRdb, TRBD1, cannot be confirmed without DNA. The CDR3 is made up of 15 amino acids. The germline V gene has CDR1 MRHNA and CDR2 SNTAGT. This CDR3 reads CASKPDKGSDEKLFF.

The V and J genes are TRBV5-1 and TRBJ2-2; TCRdb names TRBD2, which stays unverified in the absence of DNA. Germline CDR1 and CDR2: SGHRS and YFSETQ. The CDR3 is made up of 15 amino acids. The CDR3 here is CASSLVSSGMGELFF.

J is TRBJ2-1 and V is TRBV6-4; TCRdb designates TRBD1, a call that cannot be tested without DNA. The CDR3 runs to 15 residues. Germline lookup yields CDR1 MRHNA and CDR2 SNTAGT. CDR3 amino acids: CASRLDRAPYNEQFF.

The chain joins TRBV7-9 to TRBJ1-2. The CDR3 has 14 amino acids. Germline CDR1 and CDR2: SEHNR and FQNEAQ (reference sequence). The CDR3 loop is CASSLDVKNYGYTF.

This chain's CDR3 is CATSTGGDNEKLFF. This chain links TRBV15 with TRBJ1-4; TCRdb's D call of TRBD1 is untestable without DNA. This CDR3 is 14 amino acids long. CDR1 is LNHNV, CDR2 YYDKDF, per germline (reference sequence).

The rearrangement uses TRBV27 and TRBJ1-2; the TCRdb call, TRBD1, lacks DNA for checking. The CDR3 loop spans 16 amino acids. Germline loops: CDR1 MNHEY, CDR2 SMNVEV (reference sequence). The CDR3 reads CASSSYRDTFAYGYTF.

V is TRBV20-1 and J is TRBJ2-3; TCRdb's D call of TRBD2 is untestable without DNA. Germline CDR1 DFQATT, CDR2 SNEGSKA (reference sequence). The CDR3 has 13 residues. The CDR3 is CSADGLGTDTQYF.

V gene TRBV10-3 combines with J gene TRBJ1-2. Per the germline V gene, CDR1 is ENHRY and CDR2 is SYGVKD. This CDR3 has 15 residues. CDR3 residues: CAISRPGLAPYGYTF.

The chain recombines TRBV18 with TRBJ2-7; TCRdb's assignment of TRBD1 cannot be checked, as there is no DNA. Looked up from germline, CDR1 is KGHSH and CDR2 is LQKENI. This CDR3 has 14 residues. The CDR3 sequence: CASSRAKSSYEQYF.

The rearrangement uses TRBV28 and TRBJ1-1. The CDR3 totals 14 residues. The germline V gene encodes CDR1 MDHEN and CDR2 SYDVKM. The CDR3 sequence is CASSLPWGNTEAFF. The complete variable domain, with remaining parts taken from reference TRBV28 and TRBJ1-1, reads DVKVTQSSRYLVKRTGEKVFLECVQDMDHENMFWYRQDPGLGLRLIYFSYDVKMKEKGDIPEGYSVSREKKERFSLILESASTNQTSMYLCASSLPWGNTEAFFGQGTRLTVV.

V is TRBV5-1 and J is TRBJ1-5. Germline V gives CDR1 SGHRS, CDR2 YFSETQ. CDR3 length: 15 amino acids. The CDR3 reads CASSLDGNSNQPQHF.

The CDR3 region is CASSFGLAGGLNQETQYF. This rearrangement joins TRBV5-1 to TRBJ2-5; without DNA, the TCRdb call of TRBD2 cannot be checked. The CDR3 consists of 18 residues. Germline loops: CDR1 SGHRS, CDR2 YFSETQ.

The J gene is TRBJ1-4, the V gene TRBV2; no DNA is available, so the TRBD1 call from TCRdb remains unchecked. Germline V gene lookup returns CDR1 SNHLY and CDR2 FYNNEI. The CDR3 consists of 15 residues. The CDR3 loop is CASSELGRPNEKLFF.

The CDR3 spells CASTLGGQETQYF. The V gene is TRBV11-2, the J gene TRBJ2-5; TCRdb proposes TRBD1, but this gene call is untestable without DNA. This CDR3 contains 13 residues. Germline CDR1 and CDR2: SGHAT and FQNNGV.

The chain couples TRBV5-6 to TRBJ2-4; TCRdb names TRBD2, which stays unverified in the absence of DNA. Germline CDR1 is SGHDT and CDR2 is YYEEEE. The CDR3 covers 16 residues. The CDR3 here is CASGYARSGFKNIQYF.